Listed below are T cell receptor beta chains from one sample, sequenced in a study of cytomegalovirus exposure and HLA in healthy donors. This table comes from immunoSEQ multiplex PCR, and its TCRdb copy is limited to in-frame clones, with some not included. This table holds approximately 200,000 clones, approximately 80% found once. The specimen sequenced was PBMCs. These receptors were collected from a girl aged 5-17 years in good health and CMV-seronegative. Each CDR3 is given with its conserved first and last residue. The D gene is left open where the match is weak. A row's size may be missing; if present it is once, few, many or a size class.

abundance: .
v_gene: TRBV4-2
d_gene: .
len: 15
j_gene: TRBJ2-7
CDR3nt: TGTGCCAGCAGCCAAGATGTCCTTAACTCCTACGAGCAGTACTTC
CDR3aa: CASSQDVLNSYEQYF

abundance: .
v_gene: TRBV28
d_gene: TRBD1
len: 12
j_gene: TRBJ1-1
CDR3nt: TGTGCCACCGGCAACAGAGACAGGGGGGCTTTCTTT
CDR3aa: CATGNRDRGAFF

abundance: .
v_gene: TRBV6-1
d_gene: .
len: 14
j_gene: TRBJ2-5
CDR3nt: TGTGCCAGCAGTGACAGGGCACCCCAAGAGACCCAGTACTTC
CDR3aa: CASSDRAPQETQYF

abundance: .
v_gene: TRBV30
d_gene: .
len: 16
j_gene: TRBJ2-1
CDR3nt: TGTGCCTGGAGTGATAAGCGCAAAAGCTCCTACAATGAGCAGTTCTTC
CDR3aa: CAWSDKRKSSYNEQFF

abundance: .
v_gene: TRBV4-1
d_gene: .
len: 16
j_gene: TRBJ2-1
CDR3nt: TGCGCCAGCAACTTTCCCGATGGGCGGTTGGAGGATGAGCAGTTCTTC
CDR3aa: CASNFPDGRLEDEQFF

abundance: .
v_gene: TRBV5-1
d_gene: TRBD2
len: 17
j_gene: TRBJ2-3
CDR3nt: TGCGCCAGCAGCTCAATAGCGGGAGGGACTAGCACAGATACGCAGTATTTT
CDR3aa: CASSSIAGGTSTDTQYF

abundance: few
v_gene: TRBV6-5
d_gene: TRBD1
len: 15
j_gene: TRBJ1-1
CDR3nt: TGTGCCAGCAGACCCCGGGACAGGATTGACACTGAAGCTTTCTTT
CDR3aa: CASRPRDRIDTEAFF

abundance: .
v_gene: TRBV18
d_gene: .
len: 12
j_gene: TRBJ2-3
CDR3nt: TGTGCCAGCTCACCCCGTCCAGATACGCAGTATTTT
CDR3aa: CASSPRPDTQYF

abundance: .
v_gene: TRBV27
d_gene: TRBD1
len: 15
j_gene: TRBJ1-1
CDR3nt: TGTGCCAGCAGTTTATCGGGGACAGGGGGCACTGAAGCTTTCTTT
CDR3aa: CASSLSGTGGTEAFF

abundance: .
v_gene: TRBV18
d_gene: .
len: 12
j_gene: TRBJ1-2
CDR3nt: TGTGCCAGCTCCCCTTATGAGGATGGCTACACCTTC
CDR3aa: CASSPYEDGYTF

abundance: .
v_gene: TRBV7-2
d_gene: .
len: 13
j_gene: TRBJ2-4
CDR3nt: TGTGCCAGCAGGGGCCTAGCCAAAAACATTCAGTACTTC
CDR3aa: CASRGLAKNIQYF

abundance: .
v_gene: TRBV4-1
d_gene: .
len: 13
j_gene: TRBJ2-7
CDR3nt: TGCGCCAGCAGCCAAGATCAGAACTACGAGCAGTACTTC
CDR3aa: CASSQDQNYEQYF

abundance: .
v_gene: TRBV9
d_gene: TRBD1
len: 16
j_gene: TRBJ2-1
CDR3nt: TGTGCCAGCAGCGTAGAAGAGGGGGCGTCCTACAATGAGCAGTTCTTC
CDR3aa: CASSVEEGASYNEQFF

abundance: once
v_gene: TRBV6-5
d_gene: TRBD1
len: 13
j_gene: TRBJ1-5
CDR3nt: TGTGCCAGCAGTTTGACAGGGAATCAGCCCCAGCATTTT
CDR3aa: CASSLTGNQPQHF

abundance: .
v_gene: TRBV4-3
d_gene: .
len: 20
j_gene: TRBJ2-3
CDR3nt: TGCGCCAGCAGCCAAGATCGTGGACAGACTAGCAAACTTCGCGCAGATACGCAGTATTTT
CDR3aa: CASSQDRGQTSKLRADTQYF

abundance: few
v_gene: TRBV5-6
d_gene: .
len: 14
j_gene: TRBJ1-5
CDR3nt: TGTGCCAGCAGTTTAATGGCAAGCAATCAGCCCCAGCATTTT
CDR3aa: CASSLMASNQPQHF

abundance: .
v_gene: TRBV27
d_gene: .
len: 18
j_gene: TRBJ1-2
CDR3nt: TGTGCCAGCCGACCGGGAGGTATAGGGGGACAAGCTAACTATGGCTACACCTTC
CDR3aa: CASRPGGIGGQANYGYTF

abundance: .
v_gene: TRBV5-4
d_gene: TRBD2
len: 15
j_gene: TRBJ2-1
CDR3nt: TGTGCCAGCAGCTCTAAGACTAGCGGCGACAATGAGCAGTTCTTC
CDR3aa: CASSSKTSGDNEQFF

abundance: .
v_gene: TRBV7-6
d_gene: .
len: 13
j_gene: TRBJ2-7
CDR3nt: TGTGCCAGCAGCTCCCGGGAGTCTACGCAGCAGTACTTC
CDR3aa: CASSSRESTQQYF

abundance: .
v_gene: TRBV6-4
d_gene: TRBD1
len: 14
j_gene: TRBJ2-7
CDR3nt: TGTGCCAGCAGTGACTCAGGGGGCGCGGACGAGCAGTACTTC
CDR3aa: CASSDSGGADEQYF

abundance: .
v_gene: TRBV6-5
d_gene: .
len: 14
j_gene: TRBJ2-3
CDR3nt: TGTGCCAGCAGTACCGTCGGGGTCACAGATACGCAGTATTTT
CDR3aa: CASSTVGVTDTQYF

abundance: once
v_gene: TRBV30
d_gene: .
len: 14
j_gene: TRBJ1-1
CDR3nt: TGTGCCTGGAGCCGCCGTTCGGGAAACACTGAAGCTTTCTTT
CDR3aa: CAWSRRSGNTEAFF